This T cell receptor beta chain was sequenced in a study of CD8+CD57+ T cells in acquired aplastic anemia (dated by TCRdb to the late 2010s). In the study overall: Extracted DNA from sorted CD4+ and CD8+ cells averaged around 2.9 ug, ranging from roughly 0.19 to 27.4 ug. Healthy donor samples averaged about 9.8 million reads for CD4+ and 11 million to 14 million for CD8+ cells. What the authors observed across the whole study: CD8+ Simpson's diversity did not differ significantly between patients and healthy controls (P=0.060). Although roughly 29 CD8+ CDR3 sequences were shared by patients and controls, these sequences appeared highly expressed in patients and within the immunodominant clones of patients.

The study deep-sequenced TCR repertoires of sorted CD4+ and CD8+ blood T cells from severe aplastic anemia patients and healthy subjects. Ficoll-Paque density gradient centrifugation was used to isolate peripheral blood mononuclear cells. CD4+ and CD8+ T cells were sorted by FACS or magnetic beads before DNA extraction. The germline V gene yields SGHDT for CDR1 and YYEEEE for CDR2. The CDR3 contains 15 residues, cysteine and phenylalanine counted. Only the CDR3 portion is preserved as DNA: 45 bases, with reading frame beginning at the first base. V is clipped by 0 bases and J by 4 bases, and the sequence between their germline boundaries is 13 bases long. Profiling of TCR beta VDJ combinations and CDR3 sequences used genomic DNA as the template. An Illumina HiSeq 2000 was the platform used for TCR repertoire sequencing. Concerning the study's data processing: TRBV/TRBJ rearrangement plots, CDR3 size and DJ length profiles, and Simpson's diversity index were used to evaluate the repertoires. The most abundant DNA sequence in the deep sequencing data was taken as the immunodominant clone. CDR3 amino acid sequences were screened for sharing across subjects and compared with published repertoires and the VDJdb database. TCRdb trimmed the raw reads at Q25, called clones with MiXCR and kept productive beta chains. Rows with one shared CDR3 protein collapse into an entry with the most common genes and DNA. The V and J calls, along with clone size, are taken from TCRdb and not from the paper's own processing. In this sample the table shows just over 400,000 distinct CDR3 sequences, approximately 70% of which occur a single time. Approximately 3.9% of the sample rests with the top ten.

This clonotype was found many times. Its antigen target is currently unknown. Nothing much larger sits one base from this clone, and base qualities are not available. Sample: sorted CD4+, CD8+, or CD8+CD57+ T cells (not recorded which) from PBMCs. This clonotype originated in a human donor in good health, serving as a control. This sequence uses TRBV5-6 and TRBJ2-5; perhaps TRBD1 is the D gene, with 6 bases matching. The bases read TGTGCCAGCAGCTTGGAATGGGGGCGAGGAGAGACCCAGTACTTC. Translation gives CASSLEWGRGETQYF.